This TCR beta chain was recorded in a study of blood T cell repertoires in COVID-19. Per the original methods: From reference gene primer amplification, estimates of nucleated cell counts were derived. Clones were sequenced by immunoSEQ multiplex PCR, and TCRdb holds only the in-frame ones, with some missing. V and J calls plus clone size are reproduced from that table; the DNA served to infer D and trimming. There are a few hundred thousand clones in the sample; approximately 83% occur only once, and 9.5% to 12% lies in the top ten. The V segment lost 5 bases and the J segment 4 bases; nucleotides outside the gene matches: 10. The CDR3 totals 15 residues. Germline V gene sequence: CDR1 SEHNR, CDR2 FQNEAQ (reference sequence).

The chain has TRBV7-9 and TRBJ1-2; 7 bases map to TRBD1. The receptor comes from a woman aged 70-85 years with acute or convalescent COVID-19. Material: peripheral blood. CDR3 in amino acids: CASSPSRTGAYGYTF. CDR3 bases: TGTGCCAGCAGCCCCTCCCGGACAGGAGCCTATGGCTACACCTTC.